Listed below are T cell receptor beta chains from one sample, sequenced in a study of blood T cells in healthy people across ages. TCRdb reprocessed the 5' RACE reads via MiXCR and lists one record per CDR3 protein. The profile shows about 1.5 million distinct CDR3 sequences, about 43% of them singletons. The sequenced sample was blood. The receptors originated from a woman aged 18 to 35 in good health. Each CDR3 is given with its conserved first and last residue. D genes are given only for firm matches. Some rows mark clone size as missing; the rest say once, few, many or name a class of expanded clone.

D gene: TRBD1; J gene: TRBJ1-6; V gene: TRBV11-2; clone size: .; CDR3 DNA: TGTGCCAGCAGCTTAGGGAGAGGGGGCTTTAATTCACCCCTCCACTTT; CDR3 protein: CASSLGRGGFNSPLHF
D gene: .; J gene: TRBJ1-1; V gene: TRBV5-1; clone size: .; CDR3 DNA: TGCGCCAGCAGCTTGTCGGCAGGTTCTGAAGCTTTCTTT; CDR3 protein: CASSLSAGSEAFF
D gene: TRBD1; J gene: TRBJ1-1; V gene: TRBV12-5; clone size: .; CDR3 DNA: TGTGCTAGTGGTTTGGTACTCGGGGGCAGGGGGGACCCTGAAGCTTTCTTT; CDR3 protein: CASGLVLGGRGDPEAFF
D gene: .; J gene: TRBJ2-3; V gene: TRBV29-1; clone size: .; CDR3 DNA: TGCGGCGTTATTTTTGACAGCTACACAGATACGCAGTATTTT; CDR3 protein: CGVIFDSYTDTQYF
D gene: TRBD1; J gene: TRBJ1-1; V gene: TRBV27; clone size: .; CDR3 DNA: TGTGCCAGCAGTTTATACGTCCGGGACAGGATCACTGAAGCTTTCTTT; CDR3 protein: CASSLYVRDRITEAFF
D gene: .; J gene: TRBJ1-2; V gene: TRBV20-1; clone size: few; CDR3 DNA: TGCAGTGCTAGGGAAACCGGGACCGCAAACTATGGCTACACCTTC; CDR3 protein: CSARETGTANYGYTF
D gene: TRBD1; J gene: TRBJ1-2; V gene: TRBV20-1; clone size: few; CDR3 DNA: TGCAGTGCCGGGGACAGGGGAATGGGCTACACCTTC; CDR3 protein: CSAGDRGMGYTF
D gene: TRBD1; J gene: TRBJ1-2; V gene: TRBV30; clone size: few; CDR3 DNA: TGTGCCTGGAGTGTCGCAGGGGGCTATGGCTACACCTTC; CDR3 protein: CAWSVAGGYGYTF
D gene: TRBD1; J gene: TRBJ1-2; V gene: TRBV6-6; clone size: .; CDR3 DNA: TGTGCCAGTCTCCGAACAGGGGGCAGCTATGGCTACACCTTC; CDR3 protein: CASLRTGGSYGYTF
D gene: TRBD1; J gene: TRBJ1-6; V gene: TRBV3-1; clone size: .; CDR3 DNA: TGTGCCAGCAGCCAAGATCAGGACAGGGCACTCCTCCACTTT; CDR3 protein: CASSQDQDRALLHF
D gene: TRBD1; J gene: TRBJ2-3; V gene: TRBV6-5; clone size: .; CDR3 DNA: TGTGCCAGCAGTACAGGGGTGGGAGATACGCAGTATTTT; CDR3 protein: CASSTGVGDTQYF
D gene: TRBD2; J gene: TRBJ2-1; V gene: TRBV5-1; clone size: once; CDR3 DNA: TGCGCCAGCAGCTTGGGGACTAGCGGGAGCGGGTCCTGCAATGAGCAGTTCTTC; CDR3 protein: CASSLGTSGSGSCNEQFF
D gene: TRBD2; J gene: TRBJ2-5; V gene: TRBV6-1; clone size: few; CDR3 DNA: TGTGCCAGCAGTGGCATCCCGGGACTAGGGTACTTC; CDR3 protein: CASSGIPGLGYF
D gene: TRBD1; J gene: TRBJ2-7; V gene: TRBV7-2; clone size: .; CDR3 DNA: TGTGCCAGCAGCACACACAGGGGGCTCGACTACGAGCAGTACTTC; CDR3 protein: CASSTHRGLDYEQYF
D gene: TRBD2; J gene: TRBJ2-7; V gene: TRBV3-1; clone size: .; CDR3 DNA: TGTGCCAGCAGCCAAGGAGTATTAGCGGGGACGGTCTACGAGCAGTACTTC; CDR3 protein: CASSQGVLAGTVYEQYF
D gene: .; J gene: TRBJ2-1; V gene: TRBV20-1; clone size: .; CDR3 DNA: TGCAGTGCTAGACCCTTCGGGAACTCGCCGTTCTTC; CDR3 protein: CSARPFGNSPFF
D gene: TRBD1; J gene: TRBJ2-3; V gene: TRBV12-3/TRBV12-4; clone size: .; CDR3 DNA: TGTGCCAGCAGGGGACAGTCCGTAGCAGATACGCAGTATTTT; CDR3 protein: CASRGQSVADTQYF
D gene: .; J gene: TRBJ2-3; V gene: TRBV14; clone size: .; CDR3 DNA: TGTGCCAGCAGCATAACGACTAGTTACGGCAATACGCAGTATTTT; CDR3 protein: CASSITTSYGNTQYF
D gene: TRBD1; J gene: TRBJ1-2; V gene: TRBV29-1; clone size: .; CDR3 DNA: TGCAGCGCCCGGGGGGGACAGGGAACCCTCGACTATGGCTACACCTTC; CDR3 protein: CSARGGQGTLDYGYTF
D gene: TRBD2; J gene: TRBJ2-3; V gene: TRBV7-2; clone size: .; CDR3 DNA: TGTGCCAGCAGCTTTCGACTAGCGGGGCAATTGGGGGATACGCAGTATTTT; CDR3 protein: CASSFRLAGQLGDTQYF
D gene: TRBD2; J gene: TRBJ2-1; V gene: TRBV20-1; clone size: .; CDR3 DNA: TGCAGTGCTAGTCTGGGAGGGTATGAGCAGTTCTTC; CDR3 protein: CSASLGGYEQFF
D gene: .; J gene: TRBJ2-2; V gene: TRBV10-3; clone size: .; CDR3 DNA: TGTGCCATCAGTGGGGGAGGCGGGGAGCTGTTTTTT; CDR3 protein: CAISGGGGELFF